This T cell receptor (beta chain) was identified in a study of blood T cells in healthy people across ages. Study findings and constraints: Because donor CMV status was unknown, expanded clonotype changes were possibly confounded. No conclusive comparison of naive versus antigen-experienced cells was possible with unsorted PBMCs. The long-lived group displayed more naive CD4+ cells, plus higher diversity, than the aged donors did.

V lost 2 bases to trimming and J lost 5 bases; unmatched junction nucleotides: 5. The germline CDR1 and CDR2 sequences are MNHEY and SVGAGI. The CDR3 totals 14 residues. This clonotype was recorded a few times. What it binds is unknown. Together with a sample-barcoded 5' primer, a J-beta primer mix was included in a second PCR lasting roughly 6 to 12 cycles. A single record per CDR3 protein comes from TCRdb applying MiXCR to the 5' RACE reads. This sample has under 2 million distinct CDR3 sequences, with about 35% found just once. Healthy individuals of Caucasian origin from Russia, aged 6 to 90, served as donors.

Sequencing was performed on blood. The genes are TRBV6-5 and TRBJ1-2; TRBD1 matches 7 bases. This TCR came from a woman aged 25 to 39 in good health. The CDR3 loop reads CASSYTGATYGYTF. CDR3 coding DNA: TGTGCCAGCAGTTACACAGGGGCGACTTATGGCTACACCTTC.